This T cell receptor beta chain was observed in a study of OX40 agonist ivuxolimab in advanced cancers. Sequencing was performed with immunoSEQ multiplex PCR; in TCRdb, only in-frame clones are kept and a portion is missing. The repertoire has over 25,000 clones, 82% of them found once; the top ten carry 21%. Study observations and caveats: The CD4+ and CD8+ T cells in the blood had expanded clonally by week 6 at 0.1 to 3.0 mg/kg.

As to this clone: Its antigen is still unknown. The junction and the germline gene differ at one end; a read error may be behind it.

Germline V CDR1 and CDR2: SGHRS, YFSETQ. CDR3 size: 15 residues. This receptor was obtained from an adult with an advanced solid tumor such as melanoma, head and neck, liver or kidney cancer. The rearrangement uses TRBV5-1 and TRBJ2-7; unclear D gene. The sequenced sample was CD4+ or CD8+ T cells sorted from blood, obtained in a trial of the OX40 agonist ivuxolimab. The CDR3 sequence is CASSLDRRFSYEQYF. Written as DNA, the CDR3 is TGTGCCAGCAGCTTGGATCGGCGGTTCTCCTACGAGCAGTACTTC.